This paragraph reports one TCR beta chain. When replicate PCRs were run on sorted subsets, they used 150 to 200 ng DNA, tens of thousands of T cell genomes. Assay used: immunoSEQ multiplex PCR; TCRdb lists only in-frame clones, some missing. Found here are roughly 650,000 clones, 97% of them singletons; the top ten hold around 0.058%. These data originate in a study of shared clonotypes between healthy human individuals. Germline V gene data show CDR1 as MNHNS and CDR2 as SASEGT. This CDR3 region has 15 residues. This chain connects TRBV6-1 to TRBJ2-5; TRBD1 is a possible D gene (6 bases). Material: naive CD4+ T cells sorted from blood. Specified subset: CD45RA+ positively selected. The sequence was collected from a woman aged 25 to 45 in good health. The CDR3 sequence: CASQGQGDSWETQYF. The CDR3 DNA sequence: TGTGCATCCCAGGGGCAAGGAGACTCGTGGGAGACCCAGTACTTC.